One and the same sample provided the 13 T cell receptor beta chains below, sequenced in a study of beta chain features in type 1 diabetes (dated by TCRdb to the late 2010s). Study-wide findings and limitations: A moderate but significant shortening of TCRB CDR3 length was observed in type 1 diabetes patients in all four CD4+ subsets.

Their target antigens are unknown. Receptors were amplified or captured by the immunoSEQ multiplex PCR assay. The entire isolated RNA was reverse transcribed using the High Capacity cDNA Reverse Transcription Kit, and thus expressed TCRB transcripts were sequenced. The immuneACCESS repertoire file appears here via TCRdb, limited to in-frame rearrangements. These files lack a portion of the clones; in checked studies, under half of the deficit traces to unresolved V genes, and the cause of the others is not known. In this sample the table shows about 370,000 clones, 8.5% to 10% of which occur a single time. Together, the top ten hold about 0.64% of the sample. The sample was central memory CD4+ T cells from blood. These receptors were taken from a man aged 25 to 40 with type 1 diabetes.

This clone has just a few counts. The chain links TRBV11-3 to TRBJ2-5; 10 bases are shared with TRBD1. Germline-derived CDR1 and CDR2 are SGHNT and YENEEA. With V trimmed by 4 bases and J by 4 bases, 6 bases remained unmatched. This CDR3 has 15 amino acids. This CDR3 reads CASSSGDRGAETQYF. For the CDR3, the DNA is TGTGCCAGCAGCTCGGGGGACAGGGGTGCAGAGACCCAGTACTTC.

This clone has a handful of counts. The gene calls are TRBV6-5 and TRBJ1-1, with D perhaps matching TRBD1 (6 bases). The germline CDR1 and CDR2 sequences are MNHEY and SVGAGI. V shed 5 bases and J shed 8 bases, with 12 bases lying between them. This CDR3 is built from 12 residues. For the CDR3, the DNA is TGTGCCAGCAGTACAACAGGGTCGGAAGCTTTCTTT. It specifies CASSTTGSEAFF.

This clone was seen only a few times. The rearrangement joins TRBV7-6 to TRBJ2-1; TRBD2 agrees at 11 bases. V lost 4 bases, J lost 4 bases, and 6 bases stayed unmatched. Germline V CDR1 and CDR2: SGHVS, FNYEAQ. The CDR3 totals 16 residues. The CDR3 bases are TGTGCCAGCAGCTCAACCGGGACTAGCGGTTACAATGAGCAGTTCTTC. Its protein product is CASSSTGTSGYNEQFF.

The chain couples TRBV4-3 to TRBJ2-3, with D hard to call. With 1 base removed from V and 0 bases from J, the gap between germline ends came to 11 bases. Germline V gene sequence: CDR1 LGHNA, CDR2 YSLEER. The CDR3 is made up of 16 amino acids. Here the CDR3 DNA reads TGCGCCAGCAGCCAAGGGTCCGGCCTTAGCACAGATACGCAGTATTTT. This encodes CASSQGSGLSTDTQYF.

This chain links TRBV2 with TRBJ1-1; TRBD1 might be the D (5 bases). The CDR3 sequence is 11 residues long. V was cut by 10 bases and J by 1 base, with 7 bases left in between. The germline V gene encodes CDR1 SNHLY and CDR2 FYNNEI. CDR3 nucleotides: TGTGCCACCCAGGGGAACACTGAAGCTTTCTTT. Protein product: CATQGNTEAFF.

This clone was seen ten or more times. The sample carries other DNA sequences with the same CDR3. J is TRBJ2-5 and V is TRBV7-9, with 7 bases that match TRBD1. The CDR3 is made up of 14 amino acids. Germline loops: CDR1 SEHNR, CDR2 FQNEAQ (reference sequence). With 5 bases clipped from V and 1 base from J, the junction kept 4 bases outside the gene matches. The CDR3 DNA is TGTGCCAGCAGCCTCGGGACAGCCCAAGAGACCCAGTACTTC. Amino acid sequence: CASSLGTAQETQYF.

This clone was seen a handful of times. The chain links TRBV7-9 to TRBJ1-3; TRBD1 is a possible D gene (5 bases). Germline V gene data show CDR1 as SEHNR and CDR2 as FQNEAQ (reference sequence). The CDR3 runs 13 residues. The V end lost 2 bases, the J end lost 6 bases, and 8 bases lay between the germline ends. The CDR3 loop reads CASSLSRANTIYF. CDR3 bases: TGTGCCAGCAGCTTAAGCAGGGCAAACACCATATATTTT.

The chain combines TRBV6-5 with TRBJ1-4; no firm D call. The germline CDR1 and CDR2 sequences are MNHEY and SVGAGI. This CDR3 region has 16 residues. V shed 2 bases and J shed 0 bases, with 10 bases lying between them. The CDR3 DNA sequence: TGTGCCAGCAGTTACCAGTCAGCCACAACTAATGAAAAACTGTTTTTT. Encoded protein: CASSYQSATTNEKLFF.

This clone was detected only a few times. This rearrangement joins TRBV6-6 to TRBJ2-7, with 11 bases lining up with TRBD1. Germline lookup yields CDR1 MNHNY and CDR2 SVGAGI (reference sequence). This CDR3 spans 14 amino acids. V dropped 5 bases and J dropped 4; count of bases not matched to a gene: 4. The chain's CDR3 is CASSLGQGAYEQYF. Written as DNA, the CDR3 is TGTGCCAGCAGTCTTGGACAGGGGGCTTACGAGCAGTACTTC.

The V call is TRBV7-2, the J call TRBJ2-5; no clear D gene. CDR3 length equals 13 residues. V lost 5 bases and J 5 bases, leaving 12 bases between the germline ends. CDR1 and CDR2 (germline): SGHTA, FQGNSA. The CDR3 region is CASSPRLGETQYF. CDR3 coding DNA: TGTGCCAGCAGCCCCCGTTTGGGGGAGACCCAGTACTTC.

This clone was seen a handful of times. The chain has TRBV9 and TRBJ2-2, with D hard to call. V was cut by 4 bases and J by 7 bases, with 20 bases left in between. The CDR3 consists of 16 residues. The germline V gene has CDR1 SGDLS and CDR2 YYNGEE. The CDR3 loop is CASSPRAPGGGGELFF. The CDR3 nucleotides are TGTGCCAGCAGCCCCCGTGCTCCAGGCGGCGGCGGGGAGCTGTTTTTT.

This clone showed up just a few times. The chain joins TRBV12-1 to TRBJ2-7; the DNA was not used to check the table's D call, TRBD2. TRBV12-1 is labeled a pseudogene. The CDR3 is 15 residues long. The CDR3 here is CASSFASDCPYEQYF. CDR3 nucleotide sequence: TGTGCCAGCAGCTTTGCGTCAGACTGCCCCTACGAGCAGTACTTC.

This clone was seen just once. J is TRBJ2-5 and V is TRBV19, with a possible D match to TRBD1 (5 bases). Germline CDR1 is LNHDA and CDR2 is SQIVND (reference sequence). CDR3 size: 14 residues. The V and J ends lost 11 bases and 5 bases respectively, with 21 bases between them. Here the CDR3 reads CAGISVGVRETQYF. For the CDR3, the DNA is TGTGCCGGAATCAGTGTAGGGGTTAGGGAGACCCAGTACTTC.